The 9 T cell receptor beta chains presented below share a single source sample, sequenced in a study of CD8 T cells in ankylosing spondylitis. In TCRdb, the 5' RACE reads were re-called with MiXCR into one record per CDR3 protein. This table holds about 250,000 distinct CDR3 sequences, 7% to 10% found once. Sequenced sample: blood, either unsorted or a sorted T cell fraction (not recorded which). The receptors come from a female donor with ankylosing spondylitis or in good health (not recorded which).

The sample holds many counts of this clonotype. The CDR3 sequence: CASSLGGTPGNTIYF. As DNA, the CDR3 is TGTGCCAGCAGCCTGGGGGGTACACCTGGAAACACCATATATTTT. The V gene is TRBV28, the J gene TRBJ1-3; tentative D call: TRBD1 (5 bases). V was cut by 6 bases and J by 2 bases, with 14 bases left in between. The CDR3 length is 15 residues. Germline CDR1 is MDHEN and CDR2 is SYDVKM.

Ten or more counts support this clonotype. The chain links TRBV12-5 to TRBJ2-1; TRBD1 agrees at 11 bases. The CDR3 extends over 13 amino acids. J gave up 7 bases and V 6 bases, and 2 bases lay outside the gene matches. The germline gives CDR1 LGHNT, CDR2 FRNRAP. CDR3 amino acids: CASGWDRGNEQFF. In nucleotides, the CDR3 is TGTGCTAGTGGCTGGGACAGGGGGAATGAGCAGTTCTTC. Full variable domain (rest looked up from reference TRBV12-5 and TRBJ2-1): DARVTQTPRHKVTEMGQEVTMRCQPILGHNTVFWYRQTMMQGLELLAYFRNRAPLDDSGMPKDRFSAEMPDATLATLKIQPSEPRDSAVYFCASGWDRGNEQFFGPGTRLTVL.

There are many counts of this clonotype. V gene TRBV27 combines with J gene TRBJ1-4; 8 nucleotides agree with TRBD1. The germline V gene encodes CDR1 MNHEY and CDR2 SMNVEV (reference sequence). With 4 bases clipped from V and 8 bases from J, the junction kept 6 bases outside the gene matches. CDR3 length: 14 residues. The CDR3 spells CASSSRTGREKLFF. CDR3 nucleotides: TGTGCCAGCAGTTCTCGGACAGGGAGGGAAAAACTGTTTTTT.

The V gene is TRBV7-2, the J gene TRBJ2-5, with unresolved D. With 4 bases removed from V and 3 bases from J, the gap between germline ends came to 6 bases. The CDR3 has 12 residues. CDR1 is SGHTA, CDR2 FQGNSA, per germline. CDR3 in amino acids: CTSSSQKETQYF. DNA of the CDR3: TGTACCAGCAGCTCCCAGAAAGAGACCCAGTACTTC.

This clonotype was counted at least ten times. The chain couples TRBV10-3 to TRBJ2-7; D remains ambiguous. Trimming cost V 6 bases and J 0 bases, with 12 bases left between them. Germline values: CDR1 ENHRY, CDR2 SYGVKD. CDR3 size: 14 residues. CDR3 DNA: TGTGCCATCAGAGGAGAATTGAGCTCCTACGAGCAGTACTTC. It specifies CAIRGELSSYEQYF.

The V gene is TRBV10-3, the J gene TRBJ2-7; D not resolved. The germline V gene has CDR1 ENHRY and CDR2 SYGVKD. The CDR3 loop spans 14 amino acids. V lost 10 bases to trimming and J lost 2 bases, with 18 bases between them. CDR3 DNA sequence: TGTGCCACCGCGTCCGCCCCCGTCGCCTACGAGCAGTACTTC. Translation: CATASAPVAYEQYF.

The table lists this clonotype with many counts. This chain joins TRBV7-2 and TRBJ2-1; D is ambiguous. V was shortened by 4 bases and J by 13 bases, with 20 bases between the two germline ends. The CDR3 length is 14 residues. The germline V gene has CDR1 SGHTA and CDR2 FQGNSA. CDR3: CASSSDRGRWLQFF. The DNA of the CDR3 is TGTGCCAGCAGCTCAGATCGTGGACGATGGTTACAGTTCTTC.

The table lists this clonotype with many counts. The chain carries TRBV5-1 and TRBJ1-1; 8 nucleotides agree with TRBD1. Germline V CDR1 and CDR2: SGHRS, YFSETQ. The CDR3 sequence is 15 residues long. The junction had 11 bases not matched to a gene; V was cut back by 3 bases and J by 7 bases. The CDR3 sequence: CASSSPDRAQIEAFF. CDR3 coding DNA: TGCGCCAGCAGCTCCCCGGACAGGGCCCAGATTGAAGCTTTCTTT.

This clonotype was counted between two and nine times. The chain recombines TRBV6-2 or TRBV6-3 with TRBJ2-1; possible D gene TRBD2, 5 bases. In germline, CDR1 is MNHEY, CDR2 SVGEGT. This CDR3 region has 13 residues. Trimming removed 7 bases at V and 3 bases at J, with 10 bases between. The CDR3 region is CASKERSYNEQFF. CDR3 coding DNA: TGTGCCAGCAAGGAGCGGAGCTACAATGAGCAGTTCTTC.